Listed below are T cell receptor beta chains from one sample, sequenced in a study of cytomegalovirus exposure and HLA in healthy donors. Data came from immunoSEQ multiplex PCR; TCRdb stores just in-frame clones and leaves some out. The sample includes 90,000 to 120,000 clones, around 62% of them seen just once. The sequencing sample was made of PBMCs. These receptors all come from a man aged 30-40 years in good health and CMV-seropositive. Both conserved end residues are part of each CDR3. Each record gives: CDR3 DNA, CDR3 protein, clone size, D gene, J gene, V gene. A D gene is named only where the DNA matches it firmly. Rows may omit the clone size; those that give it use once, few, many or a size class.

CDR3 DNA: TGTGCCAGCAGGGGCTACGCCCGCACAGATACGCAGTATTTT; CDR3 protein: CASRGYARTDTQYF; clone size: -; D gene: -; J gene: TRBJ2-3; V gene: TRBV6-6
CDR3 DNA: TGTGCCATCAGTGTACAGAGACAGGGTTTTGTTGATACGCAGTATTTT; CDR3 protein: CAISVQRQGFVDTQYF; clone size: -; D gene: TRBD1; J gene: TRBJ2-3; V gene: TRBV10-3
CDR3 DNA: TGTGCCAGCAGCTTTCAGAGCAATCAGCCCCAGCATTTT; CDR3 protein: CASSFQSNQPQHF; clone size: few; D gene: -; J gene: TRBJ1-5; V gene: TRBV7-8
CDR3 DNA: TGCAGTGCCCCCATGGGACTTGGCTACACCTTC; CDR3 protein: CSAPMGLGYTF; clone size: -; D gene: -; J gene: TRBJ1-2; V gene: TRBV20-1
CDR3 DNA: TGTGCCAGCAGTTACTCCCTAGCGGGGGGCCAAGAGACCCAGTACTTC; CDR3 protein: CASSYSLAGGQETQYF; clone size: -; D gene: TRBD2; J gene: TRBJ2-5; V gene: TRBV6-6
CDR3 DNA: TGTGCCAGCAGTAGGGACAGAGACACTGAAGCTTTCTTT; CDR3 protein: CASSRDRDTEAFF; clone size: -; D gene: TRBD1; J gene: TRBJ1-1; V gene: TRBV2
CDR3 DNA: TGTGCCAGCAGCTTAGGGCGGAAGTGGGAGACCCAGTACTTC; CDR3 protein: CASSLGRKWETQYF; clone size: -; D gene: -; J gene: TRBJ2-5; V gene: TRBV13
CDR3 DNA: TGTGCCGCGGGACTAGCCCCCTACAATGAGCAGTTCTTC; CDR3 protein: CAAGLAPYNEQFF; clone size: -; D gene: TRBD2; J gene: TRBJ2-1; V gene: TRBV6-1
CDR3 DNA: TGTGCCTGGAGGGGCCAGTTCTATGGCTACACCTTC; CDR3 protein: CAWRGQFYGYTF; clone size: few; D gene: -; J gene: TRBJ1-2; V gene: TRBV30
CDR3 DNA: TGTGCCAGCAAGACTAGGACACCAAGCTCCTACGAGCAGTACTTC; CDR3 protein: CASKTRTPSSYEQYF; clone size: -; D gene: -; J gene: TRBJ2-7; V gene: TRBV6-5
CDR3 DNA: TGTGCCGGCGCATCCAACAGTGCAACTAATGAAAAACTGTTTTTT; CDR3 protein: CAGASNSATNEKLFF; clone size: few; D gene: -; J gene: TRBJ1-4; V gene: TRBV18
CDR3 DNA: TGTGCCAGCAGTCCTAGCGGGAATGAGCAGTTCTTC; CDR3 protein: CASSPSGNEQFF; clone size: -; D gene: TRBD2; J gene: TRBJ2-1; V gene: TRBV6-6
CDR3 DNA: TGTGCCAGCAGCCTCCGCCGACAGGCTGGCTACACCTTC; CDR3 protein: CASSLRRQAGYTF; clone size: -; D gene: -; J gene: TRBJ1-2; V gene: TRBV27
CDR3 DNA: TGTGCCAGCAGCTTGGGTGCAGGGCTCGTCAATGAGCAGTTCTTC; CDR3 protein: CASSLGAGLVNEQFF; clone size: -; D gene: -; J gene: TRBJ2-1; V gene: TRBV5-4
CDR3 DNA: TGTGCCAGCTCACCGGGCGCCCCCTACAATGAGCAGTTCTTC; CDR3 protein: CASSPGAPYNEQFF; clone size: many; D gene: -; J gene: TRBJ2-1; V gene: TRBV18
CDR3 DNA: TGTGCCAGCAGCCGGGGACAGATGAACACTGAAGCTTTCTTT; CDR3 protein: CASSRGQMNTEAFF; clone size: -; D gene: TRBD1; J gene: TRBJ1-1; V gene: TRBV27
CDR3 DNA: TGTGCCAGCAGTCCCGGGACAGCCTATGGCTACACCTTC; CDR3 protein: CASSPGTAYGYTF; clone size: -; D gene: TRBD1; J gene: TRBJ1-2; V gene: TRBV16
CDR3 DNA: TGCGCCAGCAGCCAGGATTTAGCGGGGGGTGGACAAGAGACCCAGTACTTC; CDR3 protein: CASSQDLAGGGQETQYF; clone size: -; D gene: TRBD2; J gene: TRBJ2-5; V gene: TRBV4-1
CDR3 DNA: TGTGCCAGCAGGCTTAGGACAGGGGCGCGGGAAGAAAAACTGTTTTTT; CDR3 protein: CASRLRTGAREEKLFF; clone size: once; D gene: TRBD1; J gene: TRBJ1-4; V gene: TRBV27
CDR3 DNA: TGTGCCAGCAGTGAGCCGGGCCGGGGGGATACGCAGTATTTT; CDR3 protein: CASSEPGRGDTQYF; clone size: -; D gene: -; J gene: TRBJ2-3; V gene: TRBV6-1
CDR3 DNA: TGTGCTAGCAGCTTAGGTAGCCAGGCAGGGGAGACCCAGTACTTC; CDR3 protein: CASSLGSQAGETQYF; clone size: -; D gene: -; J gene: TRBJ2-5; V gene: TRBV7-7
CDR3 DNA: TGCAGTGCCAAAGGGACAGTTGAAGCTTTCTTT; CDR3 protein: CSAKGTVEAFF; clone size: -; D gene: TRBD1; J gene: TRBJ1-1; V gene: TRBV20-1
CDR3 DNA: TGTGCCAGCAGCTCCCCCGGGGAGGGCAACTACGAGCAGTACTTC; CDR3 protein: CASSSPGEGNYEQYF; clone size: few; D gene: TRBD2; J gene: TRBJ2-7; V gene: TRBV6-5
CDR3 DNA: TGTGCCAGTAGTGAATATACAGGCACAGATACGCAGTATTTT; CDR3 protein: CASSEYTGTDTQYF; clone size: -; D gene: -; J gene: TRBJ2-3; V gene: TRBV19
CDR3 DNA: TGTGCCAGTAGTTGGGCCGCCAAAAACATTCAGTACTTC; CDR3 protein: CASSWAAKNIQYF; clone size: -; D gene: -; J gene: TRBJ2-4; V gene: TRBV19
CDR3 DNA: TGCGCCAGCCGGGGGAGGGGGGCCGCGAACACCGGGGAGCTGTTTTTT; CDR3 protein: CASRGRGAANTGELFF; clone size: few; D gene: -; J gene: TRBJ2-2; V gene: TRBV4-1
CDR3 DNA: TGTGCCAGCAGTGGGGAGGGACTAGCGGGGGGTCTCGAGCAGTACTTC; CDR3 protein: CASSGEGLAGGLEQYF; clone size: -; D gene: TRBD2; J gene: TRBJ2-7; V gene: TRBV2
CDR3 DNA: TGCGCCAGCAGCCCCTTAGGGGGGGCCACAGATACGCAGTATTTT; CDR3 protein: CASSPLGGATDTQYF; clone size: -; D gene: -; J gene: TRBJ2-3; V gene: TRBV5-1
CDR3 DNA: TGTGCCATAACAGGAGGACTATCAGATACGCAGTATTTT; CDR3 protein: CAITGGLSDTQYF; clone size: -; D gene: -; J gene: TRBJ2-3; V gene: TRBV10-3
CDR3 DNA: TGTGCCAGCAGCCAAGGGCGGGGGGGAGTGAATGAGCAGTTCTTC; CDR3 protein: CASSQGRGGVNEQFF; clone size: -; D gene: TRBD2; J gene: TRBJ2-1; V gene: TRBV4-2
CDR3 DNA: TGTGCCAGCAAAATAATAAGGAGCTCTGGGGCCAACGTCCTGACTTTC; CDR3 protein: CASKIIRSSGANVLTF; clone size: -; D gene: -; J gene: TRBJ2-6; V gene: TRBV2
CDR3 DNA: TGTGCCAGCAGCCTCATACTAGCGGGGGGGCAGAATGAGCAGTTCTTC; CDR3 protein: CASSLILAGGQNEQFF; clone size: once; D gene: TRBD2; J gene: TRBJ2-1; V gene: TRBV4-2
CDR3 DNA: TGTGCCAGCAGTTTCTTGGCAGAGAACACCGGGGAGCTGTTTTTT; CDR3 protein: CASSFLAENTGELFF; clone size: -; D gene: -; J gene: TRBJ2-2; V gene: TRBV27
CDR3 DNA: TGTGCCAGCAGTTACTCAGCTAATAGCAATCAGCCCCAGCATTTT; CDR3 protein: CASSYSANSNQPQHF; clone size: -; D gene: -; J gene: TRBJ1-5; V gene: TRBV6-6
CDR3 DNA: TGTGCCAGCAGTGAGGCCAGGGCGAACACCGGGGAGCTGTTTTTT; CDR3 protein: CASSEARANTGELFF; clone size: -; D gene: -; J gene: TRBJ2-2; V gene: TRBV2
CDR3 DNA: TGTGCCAGCAGTTTCCGAATAGCGGAGAGGGAGCAGTACTTC; CDR3 protein: CASSFRIAEREQYF; clone size: -; D gene: -; J gene: TRBJ2-7; V gene: TRBV27
CDR3 DNA: TGTGCCAGCAGCTTAGGTCAGGATCGGACTTTCTTT; CDR3 protein: CASSLGQDRTFF; clone size: -; D gene: -; J gene: TRBJ1-1; V gene: TRBV7-9
CDR3 DNA: TGTGCCAGCAGCGTAGAGAGCGGGGGTTACAATGAGCAGTTCTTC; CDR3 protein: CASSVESGGYNEQFF; clone size: few; D gene: TRBD2; J gene: TRBJ2-1; V gene: TRBV9
CDR3 DNA: TGTGCCTGGAGTTACAGGGGGCTGGGAGAGACCCAGTACTTC; CDR3 protein: CAWSYRGLGETQYF; clone size: -; D gene: TRBD1; J gene: TRBJ2-5; V gene: TRBV30
CDR3 DNA: TGTGCCAGCAGCTCCGGGACAGGGGCTTCGGAGACCCAGTACTTC; CDR3 protein: CASSSGTGASETQYF; clone size: -; D gene: TRBD1; J gene: TRBJ2-5; V gene: TRBV7-8
CDR3 DNA: TGTGCCAGCAGCTTAAGGCGGGACTACGAGCAGTACTTC; CDR3 protein: CASSLRRDYEQYF; clone size: -; D gene: -; J gene: TRBJ2-7; V gene: TRBV7-6
CDR3 DNA: TGTGCCAGTGTAGGATGGAGCGGGGAGCTGTTTTTT; CDR3 protein: CASVGWSGELFF; clone size: -; D gene: -; J gene: TRBJ2-2; V gene: TRBV7-6
CDR3 DNA: TGTGCCAGCAGGCAGTCAGGGGGAGAGACCCAGTACTTC; CDR3 protein: CASRQSGGETQYF; clone size: -; D gene: TRBD1; J gene: TRBJ2-5; V gene: TRBV7-9
CDR3 DNA: TGTGCCAGCTGGGGACAGGGCTACGAGCAGTACTTC; CDR3 protein: CASWGQGYEQYF; clone size: -; D gene: TRBD1; J gene: TRBJ2-7; V gene: TRBV6-1
CDR3 DNA: TGTGCCTGCAGGCAGGACACAGATACGCAGTATTTT; CDR3 protein: CACRQDTDTQYF; clone size: -; D gene: -; J gene: TRBJ2-3; V gene: TRBV5-8
CDR3 DNA: TGTGCCAGCAGCTTAGCGGGGGGGCCGAGTATTGAGCAGTTCTTC; CDR3 protein: CASSLAGGPSIEQFF; clone size: -; D gene: -; J gene: TRBJ2-1; V gene: TRBV7-2
CDR3 DNA: TGCGCCAGCAGCTCGGGGGGAACAGATACGCAGTATTTT; CDR3 protein: CASSSGGTDTQYF; clone size: few; D gene: TRBD2; J gene: TRBJ2-3; V gene: TRBV5-1
CDR3 DNA: TGTGCCAGCAGTGTTCTAGCGGGGTCAAATGAGCAGTTCTTC; CDR3 protein: CASSVLAGSNEQFF; clone size: -; D gene: TRBD2; J gene: TRBJ2-1; V gene: TRBV6-1
CDR3 DNA: TGTGCCAGCAGTTACTCTCCCGGGCGCGGGCAAGAGACCCAGTACTTC; CDR3 protein: CASSYSPGRGQETQYF; clone size: few; D gene: -; J gene: TRBJ2-5; V gene: TRBV6-6